This TCR beta chain was identified during a study of regulatory T cells in long-lasting Graves disease. The study, taken as a whole, reports: With a small sample size, accuracy may have been reduced. Persistent Graves' patients showed less TCR diversity than newly diagnosed patients showed. TRBV28, TRBJ1-2 and TRBJ2-5 were favored in persistent disease.

HTBI primers from iRepertoire and Arm-PCR of CDR3 regions yielded the TCR beta libraries. TCRdb re-derived calls from the multiplex PCR reads in MiXCR, one entry per CDR3 protein. This table holds approximately 400,000 distinct CDR3 sequences, roughly a quarter found once. This clonotype occurred many times. Its cognate antigen is unknown. CDR3 length: 16 residues. The germline CDR1 and CDR2 sequences are MDHEN and SYDVKM. V was trimmed by 2 bases and J by 0 bases, leaving 11 bases between them. The sample's time point: persistent/refractory GD, antithyroid drugs over 5 years with positive TRAb. From PBMCs, RNA was extracted and then used to make the TCR library.

The starting material was peripheral blood mononuclear cells (PBMCs), obtained when the disease was refractory, from a patient treated with antithyroid drugs. The receptor comes from a female donor with Graves disease. This chain links TRBV28 with TRBJ2-4; the D gene is possibly TRBD2 (5 bases). The CDR3 bases are TGTGCCAGCAGTTTAAAAGGGAGTCTAGCCAAAAACATTCAGTACTTC. Its protein is CASSLKGSLAKNIQYF.